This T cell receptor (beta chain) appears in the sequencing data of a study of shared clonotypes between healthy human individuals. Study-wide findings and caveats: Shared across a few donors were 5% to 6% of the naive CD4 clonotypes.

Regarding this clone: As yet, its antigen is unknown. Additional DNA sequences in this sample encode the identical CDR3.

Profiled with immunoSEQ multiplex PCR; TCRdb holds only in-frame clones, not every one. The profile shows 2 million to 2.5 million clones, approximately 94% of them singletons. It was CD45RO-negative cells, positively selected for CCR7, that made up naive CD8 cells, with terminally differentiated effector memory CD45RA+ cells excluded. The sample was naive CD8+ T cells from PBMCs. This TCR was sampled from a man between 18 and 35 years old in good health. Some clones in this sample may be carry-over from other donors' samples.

CDR3 in DNA: TGTGCCAGCAGTTTTTCCGGAGAGCAGTTCTTC. Translated, it gives CASSFSGEQFF. The chain links TRBV28 to TRBJ2-1; D not certain. The CDR3 is 11 amino acids. Germline CDR1 is MDHEN and CDR2 is SYDVKM. V was pared by 3 bases and J by 10 bases, with 7 bases between.